The 7 T cell receptor beta chains in this list originate from one sample, sequenced in a study of blood T cells in healthy people across ages. The authors ran a second PCR of 7 to 11 cycles using a sample-barcoded 5' primer and a J-beta primer mix. TCRdb reanalysed the 5' RACE reads using MiXCR and keeps one entry per CDR3 protein. The sample consists of over 750,000 distinct CDR3 sequences, approximately 25% of them appearing once. The data also belong to a second study, concerning T cells of mothers and their children.

What was sequenced was blood. The receptor set was obtained from a boy aged 5-17 years in good health.

J is TRBJ1-3 and V is TRBV12-3 or TRBV12-4, with D unresolved. The CDR3 totals 15 residues. Trimming shortened V by 7 bases and J by 3 bases, and 16 bases separated the two germline ends. This chain's CDR3 is CASKSGVLGGNTIYF. The CDR3 DNA reads as TGTGCCAGCAAAAGTGGGGTCTTGGGTGGAAACACCATATATTTT.

This clonotype turned up a few times. V is TRBV20-1 and J is TRBJ2-3; D not resolved. CDR3 length: 13 amino acids. V lost 6 bases, J lost 0 bases, and 10 bases lay in between. The germline CDR1 and CDR2 sequences are DFQATT and SNEGSKA (reference sequence). CDR3 DNA: TGCAGTGCCTTCGATGGTAGCACAGATACGCAGTATTTT. It translates to CSAFDGSTDTQYF.

J is TRBJ2-1 and V is TRBV4-2; a possible D gene is TRBD2 (7 bases). The CDR3 has 19 residues. V lost 0 bases and J 4 bases, leaving 22 bases between the germline ends. Germline V gene sequence: CDR1 LGHNA, CDR2 YNFKEQ. The CDR3 DNA sequence: TGTGCCAGCAGCCAAGAGGGAGGGGGGAAGCAGAGCTTTTACAATGAGCAGTTCTTC. Encoded protein: CASSQEGGGKQSFYNEQFF.

The genes are TRBV20-1 and TRBJ2-5; 9 bases fit TRBD1. The assigned J gene may be wrong: the sequence end matches TRBJ2-7 better. CDR3 length: 12 residues. Looked up from germline, CDR1 is DFQATT and CDR2 is SNEGSKA (reference sequence). The CDR3 region is CSATGGGYEQYF. The CDR3 DNA follows: TGCAGTGCGACAGGGGGGGGCTACGAGCAGTACTTC.

As for this clonotype: At one boundary the junction diverges from the germline segment, which might be a read error. The chain couples TRBV2 to TRBJ2-7; 7 positions match TRBD2. The CDR3 is 16 residues long. The germline gives CDR1 SNHLY, CDR2 FYNNEI. The CDR3 coding sequence is TGTGCCAGCAGTCAAGCTAGCGGAATCAACCCCTACGAGCAGTACTTC. This codes for CASSQASGINPYEQYF. The full variable domain, completed using reference TRBV2 and TRBJ2-7, is EPEVTQTPSHQVTQMGQEVILRCVPISNHLYFYWYRQILGQKVEFLVSFYNNEISEKSEIFDDQFSVERPDGSNFTLKIRSTKLEDSAMYFCASSQASGINPYEQYFGPGTRLTVT.

J is TRBJ1-2 and V is TRBV3-1; 10 bases match TRBD1. This CDR3 comprises 16 residues. V lost 0 bases to trimming and J lost 6 bases; unmatched junction nucleotides: 7. Germline V gives CDR1 LGHDT, CDR2 YNNKEL (reference sequence). CDR3 nucleotide sequence: TGTGCCAGCAGCCAAGATGAGACAGGGGGCTTAGATGGCTACACCTTC. Amino acids: CASSQDETGGLDGYTF.

In regard to this clonotype: This CDR3 fails to terminate in the conserved phenylalanine or tryptophan, so it likely reflects a read error. The V gene is TRBV11-3, the J gene TRBJ2-1; D remains unclear. The J call is doubtful: the DNA matches TRBJ2-7 better. Germline V gives CDR1 SGHNT, CDR2 YENEEA. CDR3 length: 14 residues. The CDR3 nucleotides read TGTGCCAGCAGTATTAGGAAGGGTGTGGAGGAGCAGTACCTC. This codes for CASSIRKGVEEQYL.